The TCR beta chain under discussion was sequenced for a study of T cell responses to AZD1222 COVID-19 vaccine. Study results and limitations: Clonal diversity may have been underestimated, and the donors were mostly white British, with more females than males. None of the repertoires were sampled until the peak T cell response had passed.

Method: immunoSEQ multiplex PCR; TCRdb's copy keeps in-frame clones and lacks some. The top ten hold 1% to 1.5% of the sample, which has approximately 150,000 clones, about 89% seen once. The germline V gene encodes CDR1 SEHNR and CDR2 FQNEAQ (reference sequence). The CDR3 runs to 19 residues. The germline V and J ends were trimmed by 4 bases and 0 bases, with 19 bases remaining between them. This clone is a singleton in its sample. The antigen remains unidentified. The sequencing used peripheral blood, collected 28 days after the second AZD1222 dose. This chain links TRBV7-9 with TRBJ2-6, with D maybe TRBD1 (6 bases). This TCR derives from an adult who received the AZD1222 COVID-19 vaccine. CDR3 coding DNA: TGTGCCAGCAGCTGGTCTACAGGCCAGGGGTACTCTGGGGCCAACGTCCTGACTTTC. Translating gives CASSWSTGQGYSGANVLTF.